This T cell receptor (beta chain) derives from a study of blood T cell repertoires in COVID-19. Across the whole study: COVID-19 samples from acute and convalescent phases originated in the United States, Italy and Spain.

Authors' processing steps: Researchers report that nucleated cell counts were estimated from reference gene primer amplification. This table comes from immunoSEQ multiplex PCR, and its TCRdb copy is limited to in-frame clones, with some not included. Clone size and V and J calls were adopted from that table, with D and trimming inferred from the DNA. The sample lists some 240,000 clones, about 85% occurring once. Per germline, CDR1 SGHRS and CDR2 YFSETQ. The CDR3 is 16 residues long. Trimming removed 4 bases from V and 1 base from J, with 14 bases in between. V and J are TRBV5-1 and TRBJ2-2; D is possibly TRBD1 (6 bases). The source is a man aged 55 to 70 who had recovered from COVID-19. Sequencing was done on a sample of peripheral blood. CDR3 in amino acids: CASSGLEGVNTGELFF. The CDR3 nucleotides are TGCGCCAGCAGCGGACTCGAGGGGGTGAACACCGGGGAGCTGTTTTTT.